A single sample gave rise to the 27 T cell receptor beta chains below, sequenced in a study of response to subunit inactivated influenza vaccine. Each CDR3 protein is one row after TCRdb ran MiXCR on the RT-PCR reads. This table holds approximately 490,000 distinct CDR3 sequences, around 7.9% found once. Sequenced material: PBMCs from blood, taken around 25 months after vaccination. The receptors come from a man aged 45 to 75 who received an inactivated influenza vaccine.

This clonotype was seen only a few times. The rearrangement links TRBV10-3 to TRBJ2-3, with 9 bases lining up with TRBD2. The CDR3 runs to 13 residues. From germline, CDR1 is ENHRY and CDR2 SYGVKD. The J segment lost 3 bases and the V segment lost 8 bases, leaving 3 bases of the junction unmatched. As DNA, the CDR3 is TGTGCCATCGGGCGGGGGGGAACAGATACGCAGTATTTT. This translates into CAIGRGGTDTQYF.

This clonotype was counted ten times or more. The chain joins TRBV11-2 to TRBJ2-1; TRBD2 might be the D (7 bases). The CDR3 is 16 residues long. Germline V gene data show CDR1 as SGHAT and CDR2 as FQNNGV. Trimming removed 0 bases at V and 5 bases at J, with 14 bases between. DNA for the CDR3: TGTGCCAGCAGCTTAGACGGGCGGGGGCTAGACAATGAGCAGTTCTTC. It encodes CASSLDGRGLDNEQFF.

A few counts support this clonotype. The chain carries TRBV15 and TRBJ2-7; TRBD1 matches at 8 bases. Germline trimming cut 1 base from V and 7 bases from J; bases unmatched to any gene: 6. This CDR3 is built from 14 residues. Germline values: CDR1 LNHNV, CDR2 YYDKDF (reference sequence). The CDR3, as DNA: TGTGCCACCAGCAGAGGGGACAGGCTGGAGGAGCAGTACTTC. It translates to CATSRGDRLEEQYF.

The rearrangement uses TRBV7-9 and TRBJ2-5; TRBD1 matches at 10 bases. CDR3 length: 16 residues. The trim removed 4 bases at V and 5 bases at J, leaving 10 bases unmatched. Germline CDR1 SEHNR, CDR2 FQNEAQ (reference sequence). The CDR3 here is CASSSNRDRGSETQYF. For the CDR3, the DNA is TGTGCCAGCAGCTCCAACCGGGACAGGGGTTCCGAGACCCAGTACTTC.

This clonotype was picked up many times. This CDR3 reads CASSLSLGGGETQYF. The CDR3 nucleotides are TGTGCCAGCAGCCTTAGCCTAGGGGGCGGAGAGACCCAGTACTTC. The rearrangement uses TRBV12-3 or TRBV12-4 and TRBJ2-5; TRBD1 matches at 7 bases. This CDR3 contains 15 residues. Trimming cost V 6 bases and J 4 bases; bases outside gene matches: 11.

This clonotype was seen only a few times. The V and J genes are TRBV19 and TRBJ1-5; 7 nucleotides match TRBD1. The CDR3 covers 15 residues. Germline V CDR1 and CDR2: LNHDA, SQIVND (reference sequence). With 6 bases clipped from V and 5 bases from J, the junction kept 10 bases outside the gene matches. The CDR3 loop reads CASRILGQAHQPQHF. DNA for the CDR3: TGTGCCAGTAGGATTCTCGGACAGGCTCATCAGCCCCAGCATTTT.

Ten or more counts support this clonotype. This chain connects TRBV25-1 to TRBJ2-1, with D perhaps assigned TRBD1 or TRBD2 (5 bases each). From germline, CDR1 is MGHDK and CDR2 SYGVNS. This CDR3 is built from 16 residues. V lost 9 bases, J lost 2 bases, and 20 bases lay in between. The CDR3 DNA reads TGTGCCAGTCCGTTGGTCCGGGACGACACCTACAATGAGCAGTTCTTC. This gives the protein CASPLVRDDTYNEQFF.

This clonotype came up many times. The CDR3 nucleotides read TGCAGTGCCAGGGGACAGACGAACACCGGGGAGCTGTTTTTT. Translated: CSARGQTNTGELFF. This chain links TRBV20-1 with TRBJ2-2, with 7 bases matching TRBD1. The V segment lost 6 bases and the J segment 0 bases; nucleotides outside the gene matches: 4. This CDR3 spans 14 amino acids. Germline values: CDR1 DFQATT, CDR2 SNEGSKA (reference sequence).

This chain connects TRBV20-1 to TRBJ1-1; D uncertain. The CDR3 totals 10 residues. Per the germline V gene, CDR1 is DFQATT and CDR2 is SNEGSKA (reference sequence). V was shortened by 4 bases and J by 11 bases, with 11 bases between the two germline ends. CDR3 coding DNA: TGCAGTGCTATAGACCCGAGCGCTTTCTTT. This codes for CSAIDPSAFF.

The CDR3 DNA reads as TGCAGTGCTAGTAGGGGCTACCAAGAGACCCAGTACTTC. Translation gives CSASRGYQETQYF. This sequence joins TRBV20-1 and TRBJ2-5; a possible D gene is TRBD1 (5 bases). Germline V gene sequence: CDR1 DFQATT, CDR2 SNEGSKA (reference sequence). Trimming cost V 3 bases and J 0 bases, with 8 bases left between them. The CDR3 consists of 13 residues.

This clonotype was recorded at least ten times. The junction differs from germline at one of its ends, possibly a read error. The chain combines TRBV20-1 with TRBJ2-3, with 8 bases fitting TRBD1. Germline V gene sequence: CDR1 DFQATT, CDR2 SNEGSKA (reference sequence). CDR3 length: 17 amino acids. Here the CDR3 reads CSARGWGDRGFADTQYF. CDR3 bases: TGCAGTGCCAGAGGCTGGGGTGACAGGGGTTTCGCAGATACGCAGTATTTT.

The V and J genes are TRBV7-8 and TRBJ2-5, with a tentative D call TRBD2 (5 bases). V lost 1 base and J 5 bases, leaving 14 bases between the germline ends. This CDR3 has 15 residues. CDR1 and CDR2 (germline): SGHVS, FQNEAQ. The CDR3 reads CASSLETRDRETQYF. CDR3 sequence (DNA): TGTGCCAGCAGCTTAGAAACCCGGGATCGGGAGACCCAGTACTTC.

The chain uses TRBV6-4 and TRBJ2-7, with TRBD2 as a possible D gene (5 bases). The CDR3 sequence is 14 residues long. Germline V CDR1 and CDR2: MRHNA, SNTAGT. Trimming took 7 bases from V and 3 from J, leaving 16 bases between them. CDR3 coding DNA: TGTGCCAGCACCAGAACTAGACCGGGCTACGAGCAGTACTTC. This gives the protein CASTRTRPGYEQYF.

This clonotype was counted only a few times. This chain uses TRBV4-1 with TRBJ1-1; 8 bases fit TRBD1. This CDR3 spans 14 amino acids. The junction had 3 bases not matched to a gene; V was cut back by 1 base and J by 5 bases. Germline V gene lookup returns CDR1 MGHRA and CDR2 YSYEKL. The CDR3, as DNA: TGCGCCAGCAGCCAAGCACAGGGGGAGACTGAAGCTTTCTTT. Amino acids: CASSQAQGETEAFF.

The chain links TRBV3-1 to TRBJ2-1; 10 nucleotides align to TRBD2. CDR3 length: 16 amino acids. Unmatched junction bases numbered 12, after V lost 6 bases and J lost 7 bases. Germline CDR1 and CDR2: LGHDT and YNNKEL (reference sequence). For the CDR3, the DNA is TGTGCCAGCAGAGACAGCGGGAGGGCCTCTATTAATGAGCAGTTCTTC. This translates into CASRDSGRASINEQFF.

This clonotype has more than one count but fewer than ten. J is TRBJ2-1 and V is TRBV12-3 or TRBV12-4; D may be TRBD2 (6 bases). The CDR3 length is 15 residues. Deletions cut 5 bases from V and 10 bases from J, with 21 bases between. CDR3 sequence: CASSPPGLPRYEQFF. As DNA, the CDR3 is TGTGCCAGCAGTCCACCGGGACTGCCCAGGTACGAGCAGTTCTTC.

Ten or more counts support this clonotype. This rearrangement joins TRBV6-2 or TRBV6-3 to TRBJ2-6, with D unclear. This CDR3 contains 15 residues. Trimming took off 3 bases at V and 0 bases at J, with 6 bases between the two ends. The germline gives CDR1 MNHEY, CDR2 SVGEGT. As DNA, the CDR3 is TGTGCCAGCAGTTATCAGTCCTCTGGGGCCAACGTCCTGACTTTC. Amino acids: CASSYQSSGANVLTF.

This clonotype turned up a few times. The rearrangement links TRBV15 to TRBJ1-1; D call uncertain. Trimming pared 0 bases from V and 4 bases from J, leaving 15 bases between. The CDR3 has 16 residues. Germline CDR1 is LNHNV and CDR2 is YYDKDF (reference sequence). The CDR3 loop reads CATSRDLRVVFTEAFF. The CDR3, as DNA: TGTGCCACCAGCAGAGATCTAAGAGTGGTGTTCACTGAAGCTTTCTTT.

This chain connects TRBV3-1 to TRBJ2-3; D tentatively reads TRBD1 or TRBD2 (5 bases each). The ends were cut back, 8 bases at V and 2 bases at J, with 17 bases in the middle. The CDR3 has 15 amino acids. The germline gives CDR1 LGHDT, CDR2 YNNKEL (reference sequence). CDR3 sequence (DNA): TGTGCCAGCTGCTTTGTGGGGGACGCCACAGATACGCAGTATTTT. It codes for CASCFVGDATDTQYF.

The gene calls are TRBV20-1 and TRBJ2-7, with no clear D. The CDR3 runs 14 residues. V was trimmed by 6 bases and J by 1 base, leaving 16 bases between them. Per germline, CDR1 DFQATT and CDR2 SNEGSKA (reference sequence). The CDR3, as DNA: TGCAGTGCAAGTGATTGGGTGGGGTCCTACGAGCAGTACTTC. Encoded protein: CSASDWVGSYEQYF.

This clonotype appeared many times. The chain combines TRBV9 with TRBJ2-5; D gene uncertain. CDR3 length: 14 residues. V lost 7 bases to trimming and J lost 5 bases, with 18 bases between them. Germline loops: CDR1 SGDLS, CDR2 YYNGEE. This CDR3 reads CASGAAFQGETQYF. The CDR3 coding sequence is TGTGCCAGCGGCGCCGCGTTCCAAGGGGAGACCCAGTACTTC.

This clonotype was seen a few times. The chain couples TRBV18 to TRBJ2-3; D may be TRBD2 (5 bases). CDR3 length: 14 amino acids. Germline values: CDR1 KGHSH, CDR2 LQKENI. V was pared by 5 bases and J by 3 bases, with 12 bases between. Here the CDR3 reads CASSTRVFTDTQYF. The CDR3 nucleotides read TGTGCCAGCTCAACTAGGGTGTTTACAGATACGCAGTATTTT.

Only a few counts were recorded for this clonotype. CDR3 region: CASSQTDRGANEKLFF. The CDR3 bases are TGCGCCAGCAGCCAGACCGACAGGGGGGCTAATGAAAAACTGTTTTTT. V and J are TRBV4-3 and TRBJ1-4; TRBD1 matches 9 bases. CDR1 and CDR2 from the germline V gene are LGHNA and YSLEER. V lost 3 bases, J lost 3 bases, and 5 bases stayed unmatched. The CDR3 runs 16 residues.

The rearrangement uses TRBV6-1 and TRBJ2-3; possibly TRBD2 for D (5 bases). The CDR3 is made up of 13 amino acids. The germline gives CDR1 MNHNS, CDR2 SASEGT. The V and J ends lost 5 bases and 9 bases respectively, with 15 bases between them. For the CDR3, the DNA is TGTGCCAGCAGTCAAAACGGACTCGAAACGCAGTATTTT. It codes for CASSQNGLETQYF.

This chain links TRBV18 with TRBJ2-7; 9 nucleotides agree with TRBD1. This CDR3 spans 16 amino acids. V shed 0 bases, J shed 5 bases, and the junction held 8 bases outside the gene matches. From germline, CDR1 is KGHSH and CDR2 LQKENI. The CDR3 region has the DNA TGTGCCAGCTCACCACCTGGGACAGGGATAACCCACGAGCAGTACTTC. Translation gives CASSPPGTGITHEQYF.

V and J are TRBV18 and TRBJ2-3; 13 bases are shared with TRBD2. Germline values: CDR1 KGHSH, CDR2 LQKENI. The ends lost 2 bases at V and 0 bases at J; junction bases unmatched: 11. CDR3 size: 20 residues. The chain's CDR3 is CASSPRLGLAGATSTDTQYF. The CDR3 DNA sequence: TGTGCCAGCTCACCAAGGCTAGGACTAGCGGGAGCTACTAGCACAGATACGCAGTATTTT.

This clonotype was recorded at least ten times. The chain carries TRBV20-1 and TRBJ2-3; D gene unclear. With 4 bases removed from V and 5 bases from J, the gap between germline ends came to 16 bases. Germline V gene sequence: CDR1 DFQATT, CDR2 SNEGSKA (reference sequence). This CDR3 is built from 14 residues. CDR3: CSAISAHGRDTQYF. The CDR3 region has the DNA TGCAGTGCTATCTCGGCTCACGGCAGAGATACGCAGTATTTT.